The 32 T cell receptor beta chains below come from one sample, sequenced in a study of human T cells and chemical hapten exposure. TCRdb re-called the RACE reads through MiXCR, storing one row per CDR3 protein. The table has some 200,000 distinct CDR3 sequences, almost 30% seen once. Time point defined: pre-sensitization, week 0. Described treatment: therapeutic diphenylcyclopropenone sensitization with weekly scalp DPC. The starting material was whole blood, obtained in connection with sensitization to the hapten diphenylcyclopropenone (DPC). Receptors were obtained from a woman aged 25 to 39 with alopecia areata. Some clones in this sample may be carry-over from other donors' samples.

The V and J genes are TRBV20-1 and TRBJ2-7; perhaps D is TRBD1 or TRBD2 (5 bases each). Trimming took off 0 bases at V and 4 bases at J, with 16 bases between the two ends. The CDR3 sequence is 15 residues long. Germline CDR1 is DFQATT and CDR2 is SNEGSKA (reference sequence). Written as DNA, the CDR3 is TGCAGTGCTAGAGATGAGGGGCCCGACTCTTACGAGCAGTACTTC. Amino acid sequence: CSARDEGPDSYEQYF.

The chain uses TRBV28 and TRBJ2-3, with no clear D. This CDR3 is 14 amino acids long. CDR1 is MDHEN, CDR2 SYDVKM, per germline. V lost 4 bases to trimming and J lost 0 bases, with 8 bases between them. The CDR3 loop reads CASSWRVSTDTQYF. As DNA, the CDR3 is TGTGCCAGCAGTTGGCGAGTCAGCACAGATACGCAGTATTTT. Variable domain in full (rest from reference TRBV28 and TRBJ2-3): DVKVTQSSRYLVKRTGEKVFLECVQDMDHENMFWYRQDPGLGLRLIYFSYDVKMKEKGDIPEGYSVSREKKERFSLILESASTNQTSMYLCASSWRVSTDTQYFGPGTRLTVL.

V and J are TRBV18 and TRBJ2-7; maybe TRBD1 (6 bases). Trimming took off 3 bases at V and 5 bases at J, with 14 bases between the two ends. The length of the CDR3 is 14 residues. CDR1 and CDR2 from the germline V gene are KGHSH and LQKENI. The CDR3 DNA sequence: TGTGCCAGCTCACCGGGTATACAGGGACACGAGCAGTACTTC. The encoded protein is CASSPGIQGHEQYF.

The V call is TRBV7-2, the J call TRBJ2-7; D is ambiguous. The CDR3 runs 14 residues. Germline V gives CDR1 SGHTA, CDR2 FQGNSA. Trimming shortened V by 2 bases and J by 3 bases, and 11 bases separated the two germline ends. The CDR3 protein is CASSLTAFLYEQYF. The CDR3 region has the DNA TGTGCCAGCAGCTTAACGGCTTTTCTCTACGAGCAGTACTTC. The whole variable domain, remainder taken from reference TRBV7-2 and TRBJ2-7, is GAGVSQSPSNKVTEKGKDVELRCDPISGHTALYWYRQSLGQGLEFLIYFQGNSAPDKSGLPSDRFSAERTGGSVSTLTIQRTQQEDSAVYLCASSLTAFLYEQYFGPGTRLTVT.

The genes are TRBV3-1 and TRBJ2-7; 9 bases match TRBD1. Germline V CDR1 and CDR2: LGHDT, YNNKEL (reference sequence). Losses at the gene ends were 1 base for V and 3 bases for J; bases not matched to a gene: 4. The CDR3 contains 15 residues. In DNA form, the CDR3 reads TGTGCCAGCAGCCAAGGGGACAGGGACGACTACGAGCAGTACTTC. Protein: CASSQGDRDDYEQYF.

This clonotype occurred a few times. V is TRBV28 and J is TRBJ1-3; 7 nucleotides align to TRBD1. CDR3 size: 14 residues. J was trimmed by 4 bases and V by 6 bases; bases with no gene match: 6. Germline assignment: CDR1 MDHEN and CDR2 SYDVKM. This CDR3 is CASRPGQRGNTIYF. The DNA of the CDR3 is TGTGCCAGCAGGCCGGGACAGAGGGGAAACACCATATATTTT.

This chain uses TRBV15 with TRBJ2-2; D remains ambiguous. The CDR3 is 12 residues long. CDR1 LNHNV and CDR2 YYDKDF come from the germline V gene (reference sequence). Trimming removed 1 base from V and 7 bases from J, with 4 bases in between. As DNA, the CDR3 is TGTGCCACCAGCAGAGCTATCGGGGAGCTGTTTTTT. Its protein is CATSRAIGELFF.

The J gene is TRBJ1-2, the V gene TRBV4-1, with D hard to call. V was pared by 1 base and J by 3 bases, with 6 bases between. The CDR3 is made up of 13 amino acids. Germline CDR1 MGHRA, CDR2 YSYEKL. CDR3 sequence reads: CASSQVDDYGYTF. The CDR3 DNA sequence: TGCGCCAGCAGCCAAGTCGATGACTATGGCTACACCTTC.

CDR3 nucleotide sequence: TGTGCCAGCAGCCCCTCGACTAGTAGCACAGATACGCAGTATTTT. Translation gives CASSPSTSSTDTQYF. V usage is TRBV4-2 and J usage is TRBJ2-3; D might be TRBD2 (6 bases). Germline V gives CDR1 LGHNA, CDR2 YNFKEQ. CDR3 size: 15 residues. V was shortened by 4 bases and J by 0 bases, with 11 bases between the two germline ends.

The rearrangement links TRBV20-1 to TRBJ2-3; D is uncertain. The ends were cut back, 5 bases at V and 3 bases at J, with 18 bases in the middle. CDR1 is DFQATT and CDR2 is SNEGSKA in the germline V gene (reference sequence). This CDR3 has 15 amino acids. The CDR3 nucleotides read TGCAGTGCTCCCCGACGATTGGGCCCTACAGATACGCAGTATTTT. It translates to CSAPRRLGPTDTQYF.

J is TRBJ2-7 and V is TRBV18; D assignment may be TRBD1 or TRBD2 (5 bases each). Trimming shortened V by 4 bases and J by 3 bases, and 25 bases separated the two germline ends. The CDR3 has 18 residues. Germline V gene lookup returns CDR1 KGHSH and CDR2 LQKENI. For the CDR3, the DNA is TGTGCCAGCTCACTCATACCTCCGGGGCCCAATACTTTCTACGAGCAGTACTTC. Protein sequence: CASSLIPPGPNTFYEQYF.

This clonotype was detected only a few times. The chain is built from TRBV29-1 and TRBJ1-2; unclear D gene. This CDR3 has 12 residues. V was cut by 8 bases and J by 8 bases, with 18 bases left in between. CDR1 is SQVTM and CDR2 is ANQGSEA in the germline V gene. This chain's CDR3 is CSCGEGRAGYTF. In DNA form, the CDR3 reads TGCAGCTGTGGAGAAGGACGGGCGGGCTACACCTTC.

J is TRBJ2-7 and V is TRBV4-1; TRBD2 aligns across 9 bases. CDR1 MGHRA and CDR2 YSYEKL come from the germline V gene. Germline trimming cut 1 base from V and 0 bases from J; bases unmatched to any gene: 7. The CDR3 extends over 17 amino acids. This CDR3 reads CASSQVFSGRSSYEQYF. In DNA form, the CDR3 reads TGCGCCAGCAGCCAAGTCTTCAGCGGGAGGTCCTCCTACGAGCAGTACTTC.

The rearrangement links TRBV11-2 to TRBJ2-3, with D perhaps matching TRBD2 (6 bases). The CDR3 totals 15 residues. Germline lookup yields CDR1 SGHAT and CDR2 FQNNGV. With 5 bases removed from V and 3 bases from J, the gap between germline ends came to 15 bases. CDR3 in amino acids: CASSTTPGETDTQYF. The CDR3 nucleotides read TGTGCCAGCAGCACCACTCCGGGGGAGACAGATACGCAGTATTTT.

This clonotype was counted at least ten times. The CDR3 DNA follows: TGTGCCTGGTCTCCGGGACTCCAAGAGACCCAGTACTTC. Translating gives CAWSPGLQETQYF. The chain combines TRBV30 with TRBJ2-5; TRBD2 might be the D (6 bases). This CDR3 contains 13 residues. CDR1 and CDR2 (germline): GTSNPN, SVGIG (reference sequence). V lost 5 bases and J lost 1, with 11 bases in between.

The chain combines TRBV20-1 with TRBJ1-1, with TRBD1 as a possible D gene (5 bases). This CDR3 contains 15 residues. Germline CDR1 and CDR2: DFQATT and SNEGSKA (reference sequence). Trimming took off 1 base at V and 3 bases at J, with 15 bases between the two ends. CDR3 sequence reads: CSARVAERGYTEAFF. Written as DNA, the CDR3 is TGCAGTGCTAGAGTCGCCGAGCGGGGGTACACTGAAGCTTTCTTT.

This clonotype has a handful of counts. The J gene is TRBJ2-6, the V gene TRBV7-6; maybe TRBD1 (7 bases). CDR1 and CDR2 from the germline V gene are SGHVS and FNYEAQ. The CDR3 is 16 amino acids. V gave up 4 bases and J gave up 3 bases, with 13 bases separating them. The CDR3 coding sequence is TGTGCCAGCAGCTATCAGGGGGGTGTTGGGGCCAACGTCCTGACTTTC. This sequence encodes CASSYQGGVGANVLTF.

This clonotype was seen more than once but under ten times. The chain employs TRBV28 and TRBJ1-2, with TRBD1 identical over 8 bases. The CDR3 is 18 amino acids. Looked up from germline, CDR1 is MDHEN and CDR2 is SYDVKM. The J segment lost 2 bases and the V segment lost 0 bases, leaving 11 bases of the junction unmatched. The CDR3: CASSLWTGDPPTNYGYTF. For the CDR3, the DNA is TGTGCCAGCAGTTTATGGACAGGGGATCCTCCTACCAACTATGGCTACACCTTC.

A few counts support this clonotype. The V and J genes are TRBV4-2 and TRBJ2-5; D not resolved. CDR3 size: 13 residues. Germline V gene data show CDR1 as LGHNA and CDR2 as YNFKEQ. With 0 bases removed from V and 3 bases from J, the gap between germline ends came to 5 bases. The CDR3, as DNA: TGTGCCAGCAGCCAAGATGGGAAAGAGACCCAGTACTTC. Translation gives CASSQDGKETQYF.

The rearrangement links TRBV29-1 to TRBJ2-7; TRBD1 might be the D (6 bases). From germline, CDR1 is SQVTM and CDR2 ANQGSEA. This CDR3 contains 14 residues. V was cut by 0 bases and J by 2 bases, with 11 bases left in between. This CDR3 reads CSVEDTGFPYEQYF. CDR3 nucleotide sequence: TGCAGCGTTGAAGATACAGGGTTCCCCTACGAGCAGTACTTC.

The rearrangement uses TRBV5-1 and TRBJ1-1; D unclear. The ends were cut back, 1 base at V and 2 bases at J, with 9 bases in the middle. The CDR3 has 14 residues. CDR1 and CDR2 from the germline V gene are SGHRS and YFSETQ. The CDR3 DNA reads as TGCGCCAGCAGCTTGCAAGGATTTAACACTGAAGCTTTCTTT. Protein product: CASSLQGFNTEAFF.

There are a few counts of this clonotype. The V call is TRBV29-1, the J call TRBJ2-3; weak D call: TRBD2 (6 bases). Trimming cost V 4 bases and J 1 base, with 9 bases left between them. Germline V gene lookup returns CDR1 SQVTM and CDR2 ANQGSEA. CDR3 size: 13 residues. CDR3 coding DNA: TGCAGCGTTGCGGCTAGCGGCACAGATACGCAGTATTTT. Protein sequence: CSVAASGTDTQYF.

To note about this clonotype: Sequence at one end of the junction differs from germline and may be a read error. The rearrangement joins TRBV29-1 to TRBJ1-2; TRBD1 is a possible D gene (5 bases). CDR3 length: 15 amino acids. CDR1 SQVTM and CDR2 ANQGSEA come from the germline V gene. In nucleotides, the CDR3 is TGCAGCGTTGATACCGGACACGATTTTAACTATGGCTACGCCTTC. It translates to CSVDTGHDFNYGYAF.

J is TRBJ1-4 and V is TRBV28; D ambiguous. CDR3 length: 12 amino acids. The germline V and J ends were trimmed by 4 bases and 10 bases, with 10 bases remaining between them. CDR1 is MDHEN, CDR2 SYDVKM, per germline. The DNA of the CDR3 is TGTGCCAGCAGTTCCCCCAAAGGAAAACTGTTTTTT. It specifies CASSSPKGKLFF.

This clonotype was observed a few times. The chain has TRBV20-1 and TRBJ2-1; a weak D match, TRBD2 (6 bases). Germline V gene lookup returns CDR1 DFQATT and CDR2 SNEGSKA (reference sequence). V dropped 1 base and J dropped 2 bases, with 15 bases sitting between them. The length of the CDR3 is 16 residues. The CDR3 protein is CSARVGDLAPYNEQFF. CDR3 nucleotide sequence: TGCAGTGCTAGAGTGGGTGATCTAGCGCCCTACAATGAGCAGTTCTTC.

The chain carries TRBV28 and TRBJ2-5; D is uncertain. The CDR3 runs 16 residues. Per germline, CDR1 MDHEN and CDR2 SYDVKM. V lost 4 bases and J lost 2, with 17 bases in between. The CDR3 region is CASSSSAVGEQETQYF. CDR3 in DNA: TGTGCCAGCAGTTCATCAGCAGTTGGGGAACAAGAGACCCAGTACTTC.

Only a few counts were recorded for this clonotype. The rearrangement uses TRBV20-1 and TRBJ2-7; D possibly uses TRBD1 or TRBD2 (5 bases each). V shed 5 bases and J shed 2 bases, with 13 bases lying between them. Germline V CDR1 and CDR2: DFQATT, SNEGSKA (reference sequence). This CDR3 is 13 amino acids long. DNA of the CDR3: TGCAGTGCTCCCCGGGACGGTCCCTACGAGCAGTACTTC. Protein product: CSAPRDGPYEQYF.

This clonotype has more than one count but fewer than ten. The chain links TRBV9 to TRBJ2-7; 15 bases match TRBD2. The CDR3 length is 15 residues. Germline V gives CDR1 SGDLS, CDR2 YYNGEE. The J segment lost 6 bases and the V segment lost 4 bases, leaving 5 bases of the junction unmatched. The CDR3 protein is CASSSGTSGRPEQYF. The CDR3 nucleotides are TGTGCCAGCAGCTCAGGGACTAGCGGGAGGCCCGAGCAGTACTTC.

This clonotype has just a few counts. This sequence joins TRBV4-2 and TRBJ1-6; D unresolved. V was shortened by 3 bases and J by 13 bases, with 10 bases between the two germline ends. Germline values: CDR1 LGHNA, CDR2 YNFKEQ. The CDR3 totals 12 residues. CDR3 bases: TGTGCCAGCAGCCAGATCTCGGGTCCCCTCCACTTT. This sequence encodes CASSQISGPLHF.

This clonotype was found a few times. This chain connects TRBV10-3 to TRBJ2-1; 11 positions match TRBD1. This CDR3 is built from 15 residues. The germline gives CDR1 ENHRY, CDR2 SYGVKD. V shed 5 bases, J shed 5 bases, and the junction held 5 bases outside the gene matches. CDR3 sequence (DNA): TGTGCCATCAGTTCGGACAGGGGGCAGGACAATGAGCAGTTCTTC. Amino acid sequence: CAISSDRGQDNEQFF.

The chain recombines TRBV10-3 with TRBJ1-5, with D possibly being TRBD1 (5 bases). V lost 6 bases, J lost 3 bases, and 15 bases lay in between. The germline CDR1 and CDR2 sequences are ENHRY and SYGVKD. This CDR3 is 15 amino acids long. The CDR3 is CAIREGVRDNQPQHF. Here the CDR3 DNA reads TGTGCCATCAGGGAAGGTGTCAGGGACAATCAGCCCCAGCATTTT.

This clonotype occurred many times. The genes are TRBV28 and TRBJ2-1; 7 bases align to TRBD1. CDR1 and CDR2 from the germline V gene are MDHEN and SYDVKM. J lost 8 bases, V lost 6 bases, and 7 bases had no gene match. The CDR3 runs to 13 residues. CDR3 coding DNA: TGTGCCAGCAGCCCGGGGACAGCCCATGAGCAGTTCTTC. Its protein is CASSPGTAHEQFF.